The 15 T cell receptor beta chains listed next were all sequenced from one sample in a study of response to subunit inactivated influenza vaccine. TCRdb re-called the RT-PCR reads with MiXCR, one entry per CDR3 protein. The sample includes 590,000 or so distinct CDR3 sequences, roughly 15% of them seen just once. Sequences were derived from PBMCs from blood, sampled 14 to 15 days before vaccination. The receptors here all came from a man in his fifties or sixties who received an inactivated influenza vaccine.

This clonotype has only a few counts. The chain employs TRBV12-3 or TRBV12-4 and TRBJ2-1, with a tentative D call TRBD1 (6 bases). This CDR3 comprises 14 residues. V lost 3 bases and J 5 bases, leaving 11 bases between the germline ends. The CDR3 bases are TGTGCCAGCAGTTTTGGGGGCGGAAACAATGAGCAGTTCTTC. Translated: CASSFGGGNNEQFF.

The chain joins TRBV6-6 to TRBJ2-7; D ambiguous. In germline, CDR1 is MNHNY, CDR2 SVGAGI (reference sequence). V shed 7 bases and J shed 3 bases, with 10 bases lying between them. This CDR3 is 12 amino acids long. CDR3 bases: TGTGCCAGCACCAACTACCGCTACGAGCAGTACTTC. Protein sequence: CASTNYRYEQYF.

CDR3 nucleotides: TGTGCCACCAGCAGAGATACGGGAGGGAGCTCCTACGAGCAGTACTTC. It translates to CATSRDTGGSSYEQYF. The rearrangement joins TRBV15 to TRBJ2-7; 8 bases are a match to TRBD2. Germline-derived CDR1 and CDR2 are LNHNV and YYDKDF (reference sequence). The length of the CDR3 is 16 residues. V was pared by 0 bases and J by 0 bases, with 4 bases of the junction left unmatched.

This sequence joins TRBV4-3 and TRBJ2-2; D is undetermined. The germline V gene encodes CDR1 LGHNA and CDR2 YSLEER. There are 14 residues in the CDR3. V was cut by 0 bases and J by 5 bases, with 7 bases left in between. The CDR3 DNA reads TGCGCCAGCAGCCAAGATAGATGGACCGGGGAGCTGTTTTTT. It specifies CASSQDRWTGELFF.

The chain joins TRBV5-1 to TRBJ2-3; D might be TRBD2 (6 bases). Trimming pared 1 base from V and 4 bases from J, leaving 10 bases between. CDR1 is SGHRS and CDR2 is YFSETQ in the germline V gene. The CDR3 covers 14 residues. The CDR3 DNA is TGCGCCAGCAGCTTGTGGAGGGTTGCAGATACGCAGTATTTT. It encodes CASSLWRVADTQYF. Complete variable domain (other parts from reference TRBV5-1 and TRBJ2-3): KAGVTQTPRYLIKTRGQQVTLSCSPISGHRSVSWYQQTPGQGLQFLFEYFSETQRNKGNFPGRFSGRQFSNSRSEMNVSTLELGDSALYLCASSLWRVADTQYFGPGTRLTVL.

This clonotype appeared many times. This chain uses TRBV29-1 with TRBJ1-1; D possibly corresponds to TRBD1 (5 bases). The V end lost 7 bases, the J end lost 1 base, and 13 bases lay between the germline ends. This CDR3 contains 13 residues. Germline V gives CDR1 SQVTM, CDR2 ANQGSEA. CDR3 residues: CSASGGTNTEAFF. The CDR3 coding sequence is TGCAGCGCTAGCGGGGGTACGAACACTGAAGCTTTCTTT.

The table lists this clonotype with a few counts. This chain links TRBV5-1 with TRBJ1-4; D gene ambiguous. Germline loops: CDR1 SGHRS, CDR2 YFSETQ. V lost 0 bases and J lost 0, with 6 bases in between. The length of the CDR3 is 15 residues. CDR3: CASSLGAATNEKLFF. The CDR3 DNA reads TGCGCCAGCAGCTTGGGGGCGGCAACTAATGAAAAACTGTTTTTT.

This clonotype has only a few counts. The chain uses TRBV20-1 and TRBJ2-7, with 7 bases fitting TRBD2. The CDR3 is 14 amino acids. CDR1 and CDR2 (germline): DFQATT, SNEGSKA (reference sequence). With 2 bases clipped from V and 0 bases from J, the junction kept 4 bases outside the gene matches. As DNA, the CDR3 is TGCAGTGCTAGATTCGGGACTAACTCCTACGAGCAGTACTTC. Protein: CSARFGTNSYEQYF.

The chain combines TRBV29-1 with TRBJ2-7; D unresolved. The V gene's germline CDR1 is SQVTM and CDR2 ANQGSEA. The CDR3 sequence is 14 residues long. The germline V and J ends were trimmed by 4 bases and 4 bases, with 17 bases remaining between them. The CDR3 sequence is CSVVARSKYYEQYF. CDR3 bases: TGCAGCGTTGTGGCAAGGTCCAAGTATTACGAGCAGTACTTC.

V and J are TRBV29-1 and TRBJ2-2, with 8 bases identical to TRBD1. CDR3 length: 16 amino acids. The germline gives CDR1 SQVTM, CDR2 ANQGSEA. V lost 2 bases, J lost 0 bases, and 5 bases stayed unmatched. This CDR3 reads CSVELDRATNTGELFF. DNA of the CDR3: TGCAGCGTTGAATTGGACAGGGCGACGAACACCGGGGAGCTGTTTTTT.

In DNA form, the CDR3 reads TGTGCCAGCAGTGGCAGGGGGAAGCCCACAGATACGCAGTATTTT. Amino acids: CASSGRGKPTDTQYF. The gene calls are TRBV28 and TRBJ2-3; 7 bases line up with TRBD1. This CDR3 comprises 15 residues. V trimming: 5 bases; J trimming: 2 bases; junction bases outside the gene matches: 7. Germline V CDR1 and CDR2: MDHEN, SYDVKM.

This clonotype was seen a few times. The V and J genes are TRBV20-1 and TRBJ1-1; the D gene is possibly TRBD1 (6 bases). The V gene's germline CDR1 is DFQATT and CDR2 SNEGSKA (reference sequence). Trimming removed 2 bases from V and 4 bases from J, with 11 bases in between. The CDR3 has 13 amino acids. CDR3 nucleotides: TGCAGTGCTAGATCAGGGACACTCACTGAAGCTTTCTTT. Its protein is CSARSGTLTEAFF.

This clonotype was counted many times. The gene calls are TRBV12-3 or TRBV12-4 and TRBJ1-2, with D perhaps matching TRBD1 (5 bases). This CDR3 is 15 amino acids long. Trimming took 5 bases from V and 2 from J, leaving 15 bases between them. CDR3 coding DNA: TGTGCCAGCAGTCTCAGTTCCGGGGGGAACTATGGCTACACCTTC. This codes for CASSLSSGGNYGYTF.

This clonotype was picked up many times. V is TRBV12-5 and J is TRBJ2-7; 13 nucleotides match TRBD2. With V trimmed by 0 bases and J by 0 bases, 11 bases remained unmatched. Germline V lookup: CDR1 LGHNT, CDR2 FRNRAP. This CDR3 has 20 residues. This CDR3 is CASGLVTPGLAGSSSYEQYF. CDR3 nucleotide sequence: TGTGCTAGTGGTTTGGTAACTCCGGGACTAGCGGGGTCAAGCTCCTACGAGCAGTACTTC. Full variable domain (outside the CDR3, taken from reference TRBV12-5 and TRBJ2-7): DARVTQTPRHKVTEMGQEVTMRCQPILGHNTVFWYRQTMMQGLELLAYFRNRAPLDDSGMPKDRFSAEMPDATLATLKIQPSEPRDSAVYFCASGLVTPGLAGSSSYEQYFGPGTRLTVT.

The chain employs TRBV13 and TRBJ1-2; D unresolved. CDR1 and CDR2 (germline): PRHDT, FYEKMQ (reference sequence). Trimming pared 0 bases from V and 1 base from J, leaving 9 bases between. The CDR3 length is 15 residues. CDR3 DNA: TGTGCCAGCAGCTTAGGACAGAACAATAACTATGGCTACACCTTC. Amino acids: CASSLGQNNNYGYTF. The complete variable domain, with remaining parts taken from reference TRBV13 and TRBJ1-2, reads AAGVIQSPRHLIKEKRETATLKCYPIPRHDTVYWYQQGPGQDPQFLISFYEKMQSDKGSIPDRFSAQQFSDYHSELNMSSLELGDSALYFCASSLGQNNNYGYTFGSGTRLTVV.